These 17 T cell receptor beta chains were all obtained from the same sample, sequenced in a study of radiotherapy plus CTLA-4 blockade in lung cancer. The repertoire was sequenced with immunoSEQ multiplex PCR; TCRdb's copy has only in-frame clones and lacks some. The profile covers about 120,000 clones, with about 87% appearing a single time and approximately 7% taken by the ten largest. The material was peripheral blood, obtained from a patient treated with radiotherapy plus ipilimumab. The receptors stem from a human donor with non-small cell lung cancer that progressed on radiotherapy plus ipilimumab.

A remark on this clone: This specimen includes other DNA sequences encoding the same CDR3. This chain's CDR3 is CASSSGLAGITDTQYF. In DNA, the CDR3 is TGCGCCAGCAGTTCGGGACTAGCGGGAATCACAGATACGCAGTATTTT. This chain links TRBV5-1 with TRBJ2-3; TRBD2 matches at 13 bases. This CDR3 comprises 16 residues. Trimming cost V 5 bases and J 2 bases; bases outside gene matches: 5. CDR1 SGHRS and CDR2 YFSETQ come from the germline V gene.

This clone has a handful of counts. This specimen includes other DNA sequences encoding the same CDR3. V is TRBV30 and J is TRBJ2-5; TRBD2 agrees at 8 bases. Trimming took 5 bases from V and 5 from J; bases not matched to a gene: 10. The germline gives CDR1 GTSNPN, CDR2 SVGIG (reference sequence). The CDR3 runs 14 residues. The DNA of the CDR3 is TGTGCCTGGCGGCCGGGGGGGGGCCTTGAGACCCAGTACTTC. Amino acid sequence: CAWRPGGGLETQYF.

The chain joins TRBV2 to TRBJ1-2; 9 bases match TRBD1. The CDR3 runs to 14 residues. Germline CDR1 reads SNHLY; CDR2 reads FYNNEI. V was pared by 7 bases and J by 4 bases, with 7 bases of the junction left unmatched. CDR3 in amino acids: CASNRQGDGYGYTF. The CDR3 DNA reads as TGTGCCAGCAATCGACAGGGGGATGGCTATGGCTACACCTTC.

The gene calls are TRBV7-2 and TRBJ2-1; TRBD1 agrees at 8 bases. CDR1 and CDR2 from the germline V gene are SGHTA and FQGNSA. The V gene end was trimmed by 1 base and the J gene end by 9 bases; junction bases not matched to a gene: 5. The CDR3 totals 14 residues. The CDR3 DNA is TGTGCCAGCAGCTTAGGGGACAGGCGTAGTGAGCAGTTCTTC. Protein sequence: CASSLGDRRSEQFF. Drawing the rest from reference TRBV7-2 and TRBJ2-1, the complete variable domain is GAGVSQSPSNKVTEKGKDVELRCDPISGHTALYWYRQSLGQGLEFLIYFQGNSAPDKSGLPSDRFSAERTGGSVSTLTIQRTQQEDSAVYLCASSLGDRRSEQFFGPGTRLTVL.

The CDR3 coding sequence is TGTGCCAGCTCACCGGGACAGGGAGCCCGCTACGAGCAGTACTTC. Amino acids: CASSPGQGARYEQYF. This rearrangement joins TRBV18 to TRBJ2-7; 9 nucleotides line up with TRBD1. Germline V gene lookup returns CDR1 KGHSH and CDR2 LQKENI. The CDR3 has 15 residues. V trimming: 3 bases; J trimming: 3 bases; junction bases outside the gene matches: 6.

The CDR3 loop reads CASSRPTEKETQYF. CDR3 DNA: TGTGCCAGTAGTAGGCCGACAGAAAAAGAGACCCAGTACTTC. This chain connects TRBV19 to TRBJ2-5; the D gene is possibly TRBD1 (5 bases). This CDR3 region has 14 residues. Germline V gives CDR1 LNHDA, CDR2 SQIVND (reference sequence). Trimming removed 4 bases from V and 3 bases from J, with 12 bases in between.

The V and J genes are TRBV6-6 and TRBJ1-5; D possibly corresponds to TRBD1 (6 bases). This CDR3 has 14 amino acids. V was cut by 0 bases and J by 6 bases, with 9 bases left in between. The germline V gene has CDR1 MNHNY and CDR2 SVGAGI (reference sequence). CDR3 sequence (DNA): TGTGCCAGCAGTTACTCGCCAGGGGTTCAGCCCCAGCATTTT. This codes for CASSYSPGVQPQHF.

V is TRBV27 and J is TRBJ1-2; no reliable D call. Deletions cut 3 bases from V and 1 base from J, with 12 bases between. CDR1 and CDR2 (germline): MNHEY, SMNVEV (reference sequence). This CDR3 region has 15 residues. The DNA for the CDR3 is TGTGCCAGCAGTTTCAAAGGGTGGGGTAACTATGGCTACACCTTC. Translating gives CASSFKGWGNYGYTF.

Details on this clone: The sample has other DNA sequences that encode this CDR3 too. The CDR3 loop is CASSRREGGTDTQYF. The CDR3 DNA follows: TGCGCCAGCAGTAGGCGGGAGGGAGGCACAGATACGCAGTATTTT. This chain links TRBV5-1 with TRBJ2-3, with 9 bases lining up with TRBD2. The CDR3 runs 15 residues. J gave up 1 base and V 5 bases, and 5 bases lay outside the gene matches. Germline values: CDR1 SGHRS, CDR2 YFSETQ. Using reference TRBV5-1 and TRBJ2-3 for the parts outside the CDR3, the full variable domain is KAGVTQTPRYLIKTRGQQVTLSCSPISGHRSVSWYQQTPGQGLQFLFEYFSETQRNKGNFPGRFSGRQFSNSRSEMNVSTLELGDSALYLCASSRREGGTDTQYFGPGTRLTVL.

This chain joins TRBV2 and TRBJ2-2; 12 positions match TRBD2. This CDR3 spans 15 amino acids. The J segment lost 5 bases and the V segment lost 6 bases, leaving 4 bases of the junction unmatched. Per the germline V gene, CDR1 is SNHLY and CDR2 is FYNNEI. CDR3 loop: CASRRLAGDTGELFF. The CDR3 nucleotides read TGTGCCAGCAGGAGACTAGCGGGAGATACCGGGGAGCTGTTTTTT.

This clone was observed once. The chain uses TRBV7-9 and TRBJ2-3, with D perhaps matching TRBD2 (6 bases). Trimming pared 4 bases from V and 3 bases from J, leaving 11 bases between. Looked up from germline, CDR1 is SEHNR and CDR2 is FQNEAQ (reference sequence). The CDR3 totals 14 residues. CDR3 sequence: CASSSHGTTDTQYF. CDR3 bases: TGTGCCAGCAGCTCCCATGGGACTACAGATACGCAGTATTTT.

The chain links TRBV6-1 to TRBJ1-3; 8 bases are shared with TRBD1. V dropped 4 bases and J dropped 0; count of bases not matched to a gene: 2. Germline lookup yields CDR1 MNHNS and CDR2 SASEGT. CDR3 size: 15 residues. CDR3: CASSATGGSGNTIYF. Here the CDR3 DNA reads TGTGCCAGCAGTGCCACAGGGGGCTCTGGAAACACCATATATTTT.

The V gene is TRBV2, the J gene TRBJ2-7, with D unresolved. The germline V gene has CDR1 SNHLY and CDR2 FYNNEI. The CDR3 is 11 residues long. With 8 bases removed from V and 0 bases from J, the gap between germline ends came to 5 bases. CDR3 DNA: TGTGCCAGCCAAGCCTCCTACGAGCAGTACTTC. Translation gives CASQASYEQYF.

The genes are TRBV7-8 and TRBJ1-1, with a possible D match to TRBD1 (5 bases). V dropped 6 bases and J dropped 3 bases, with 17 bases sitting between them. The CDR3 totals 15 residues. In germline, CDR1 is SGHVS, CDR2 FQNEAQ. CDR3 amino acids: CASSPPGAGDTEAFF. The CDR3 coding sequence is TGTGCCAGCAGTCCGCCCGGGGCTGGTGACACTGAAGCTTTCTTT.

The chain has TRBV6-1 and TRBJ2-2; possibly TRBD1 for D (5 bases). Germline lookup yields CDR1 MNHNS and CDR2 SASEGT. This CDR3 is built from 17 residues. Trimming took off 3 bases at V and 0 bases at J, with 14 bases between the two ends. CDR3 nucleotide sequence: TGTGCCAGCAGTGATTGGAACAGGCCCGCGAACACCGGGGAGCTGTTTTTT. This encodes CASSDWNRPANTGELFF.

This clone was observed a handful of times. The genes are TRBV10-3 and TRBJ1-1; D is possibly TRBD1 (5 bases). V gave up 6 bases and J gave up 1 base, with 9 bases separating them. The CDR3 contains 13 residues. The germline V gene encodes CDR1 ENHRY and CDR2 SYGVKD. CDR3 DNA sequence: TGTGCCATCAGATTGACAGAGAACACTGAAGCTTTCTTT. This codes for CAIRLTENTEAFF.

As for this clone: This CDR3 is also generated by other DNA sequences in the sample. The chain links TRBV30 to TRBJ1-1; the D gene is possibly TRBD1 (5 bases). Trimming stripped 0 bases from V and 3 bases from J, with 8 bases between. There are 13 residues in the CDR3. Germline CDR1 and CDR2: GTSNPN and SVGIG (reference sequence). The CDR3 DNA reads TGTGCCTGGAGTGTAAGGGGAGACACTGAAGCTTTCTTT. As protein: CAWSVRGDTEAFF. Combining the CDR3 with reference TRBV30 and TRBJ1-1 gives the whole variable domain SQTIHQWPATLVQPVGSPLSLECTVEGTSNPNLYWYRQAAGRGLQLLFYSVGIGQISSEVPQNLSASRPQDRQFILSSKKLLLSDSGFYLCAWSVRGDTEAFFGQGTRLTVV.